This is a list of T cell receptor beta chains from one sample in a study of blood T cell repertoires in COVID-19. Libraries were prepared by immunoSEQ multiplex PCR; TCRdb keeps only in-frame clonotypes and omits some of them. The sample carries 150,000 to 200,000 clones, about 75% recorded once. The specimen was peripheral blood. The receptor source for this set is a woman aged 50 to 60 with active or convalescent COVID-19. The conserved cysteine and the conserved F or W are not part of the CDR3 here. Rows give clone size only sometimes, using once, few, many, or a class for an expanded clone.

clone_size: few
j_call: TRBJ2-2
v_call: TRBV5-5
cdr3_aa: ASSLGQITGELF

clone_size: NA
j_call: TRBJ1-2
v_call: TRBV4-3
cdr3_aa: ASSQGGGNGYT

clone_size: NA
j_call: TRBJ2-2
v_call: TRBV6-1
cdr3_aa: ASSEMTGTNGELF

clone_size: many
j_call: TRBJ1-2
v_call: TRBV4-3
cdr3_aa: ASSHETGAGYT

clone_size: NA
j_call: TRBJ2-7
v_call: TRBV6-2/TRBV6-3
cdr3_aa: ASSYSVLADEQY

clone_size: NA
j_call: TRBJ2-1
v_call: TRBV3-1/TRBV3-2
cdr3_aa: ASSRLAGMIYNEQF

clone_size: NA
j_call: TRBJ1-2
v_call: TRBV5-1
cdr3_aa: ASRESSDYGYT

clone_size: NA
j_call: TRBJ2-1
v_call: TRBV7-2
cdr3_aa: ASSPWIADLSSNEQF

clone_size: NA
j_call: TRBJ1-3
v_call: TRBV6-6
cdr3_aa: ASRAGGDGNTIY

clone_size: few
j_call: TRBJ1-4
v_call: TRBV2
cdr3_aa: ASSQGAEKLF

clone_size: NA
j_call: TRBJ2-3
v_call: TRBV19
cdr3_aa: ASSIRSGTSTDTQY

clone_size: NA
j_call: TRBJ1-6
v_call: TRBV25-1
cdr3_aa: ASSDEDRVINSPLH

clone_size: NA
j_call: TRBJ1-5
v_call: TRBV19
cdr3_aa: ASSLGGWNQPQH

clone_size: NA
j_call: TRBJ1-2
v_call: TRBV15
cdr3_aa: ATKVGPANYGYT

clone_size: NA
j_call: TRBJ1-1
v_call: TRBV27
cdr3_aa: ASSSRQGPAEAF

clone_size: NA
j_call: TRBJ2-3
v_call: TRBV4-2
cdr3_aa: ASSQEAGGPSTDTQY

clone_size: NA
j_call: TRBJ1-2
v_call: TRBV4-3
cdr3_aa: ASSQDTGGYGYT

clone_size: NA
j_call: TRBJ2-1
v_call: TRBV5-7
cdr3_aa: ASSLLSRTSGNSYNEQF

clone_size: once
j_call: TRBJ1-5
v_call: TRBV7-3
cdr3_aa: ASNFPLGQLNQPQH

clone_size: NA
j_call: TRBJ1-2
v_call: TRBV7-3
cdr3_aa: ASSSSSGEEGYT

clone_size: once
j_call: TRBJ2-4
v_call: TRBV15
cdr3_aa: ATSSGQGDGNIQY

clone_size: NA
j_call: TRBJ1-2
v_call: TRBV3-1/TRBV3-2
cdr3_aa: ASSQIATGTNYGYT

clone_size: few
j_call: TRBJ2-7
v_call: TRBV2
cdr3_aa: ASSPTSGSLEQY

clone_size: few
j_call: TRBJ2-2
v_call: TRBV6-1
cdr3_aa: ASMGGANTGELF

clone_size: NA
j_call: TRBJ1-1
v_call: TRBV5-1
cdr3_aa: ASRLAGRGEAF

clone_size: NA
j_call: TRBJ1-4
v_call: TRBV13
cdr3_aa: ASSRQQGAGDEKLF

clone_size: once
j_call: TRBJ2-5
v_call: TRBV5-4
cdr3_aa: ASSGTGASGETQY

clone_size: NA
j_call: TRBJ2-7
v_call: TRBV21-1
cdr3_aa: ASSKARHGTGKGVDKQY

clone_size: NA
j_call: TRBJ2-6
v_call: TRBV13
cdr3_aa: ASSFQGSGANVLT